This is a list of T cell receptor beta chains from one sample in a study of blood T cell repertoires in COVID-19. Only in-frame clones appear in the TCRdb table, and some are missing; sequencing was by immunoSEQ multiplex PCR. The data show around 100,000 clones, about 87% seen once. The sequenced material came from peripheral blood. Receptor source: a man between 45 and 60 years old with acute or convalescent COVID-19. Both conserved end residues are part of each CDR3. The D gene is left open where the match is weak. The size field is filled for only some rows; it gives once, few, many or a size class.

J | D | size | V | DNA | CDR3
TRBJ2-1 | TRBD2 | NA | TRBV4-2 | TGTGCCAGCAGCCCAGCGGGAGAGTCCTACAATGAGCAGTTCTTC | CASSPAGESYNEQFF
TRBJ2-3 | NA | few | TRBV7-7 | TGTGCCAGCAGCTTAGCGTGCTGGCTGCCTAGTGGGACAGATACGCAGTATTTT | CASSLACWLPSGTDTQYF
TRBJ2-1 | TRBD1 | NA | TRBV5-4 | TGTGCCAGCAGCTGGACAGGACCCAACAATGAGCAGTTCTTC | CASSWTGPNNEQFF
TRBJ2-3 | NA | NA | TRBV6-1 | TGTGCCAGCAGTGAAGATATAACTGGGGCCGGTACGCAGTATTTT | CASSEDITGAGTQYF
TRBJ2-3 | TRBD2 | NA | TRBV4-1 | TGCGCCAGCAGCCAAGATTCCCCCCTGACTAGCCGGTACACAGATACGCAGTATTTT | CASSQDSPLTSRYTDTQYF
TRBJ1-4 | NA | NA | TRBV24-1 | TGTGCCACCAGTGCACCCGGGACTGGCTCTAATGAAAAACTGTTTTTT | CATSAPGTGSNEKLFF
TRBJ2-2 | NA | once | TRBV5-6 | TGTGCCAGCAGCTTCCCAGGGAATACCGGGGAGCTGTTTTTT | CASSFPGNTGELFF
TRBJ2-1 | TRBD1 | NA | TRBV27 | TGTGCCAGCAGTCCCGGGGACAGGGGGGCCTACAATGAGCAGTTCTTC | CASSPGDRGAYNEQFF
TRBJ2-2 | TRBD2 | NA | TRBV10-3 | TGTGCCATCAGTGAGAGCAGCGGGGGGACCGGGGAGCTGTTTTTT | CAISESSGGTGELFF
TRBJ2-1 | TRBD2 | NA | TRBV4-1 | TGCGCCAGCAGCCAGCCGACTAGCGGGAGGGACAATGAGCAGTTCTTC | CASSQPTSGRDNEQFF
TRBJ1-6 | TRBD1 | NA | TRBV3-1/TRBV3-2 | TGTGCCAGCGCGGACAGGGGCAGATCACCCCTCCACTTT | CASADRGRSPLHF
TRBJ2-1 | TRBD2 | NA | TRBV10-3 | TGTGCCATCAGTGAGGCGGGAGGGTATCGCAATGAGCAGTTCTTC | CAISEAGGYRNEQFF
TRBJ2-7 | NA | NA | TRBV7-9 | TGTGCCAGCAGCTTAGCGCCGGGGGACGAGCAGTACTTC | CASSLAPGDEQYF
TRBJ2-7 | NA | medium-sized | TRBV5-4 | TGTGCCAGCAGCACCCTAGACTCCTACGAGCAGTACTTC | CASSTLDSYEQYF
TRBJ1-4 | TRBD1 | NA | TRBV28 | TGTGCCAGTCGGACAGGAGGGGTTGAAAAACTGTTTTTT | CASRTGGVEKLFF
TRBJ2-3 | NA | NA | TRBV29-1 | TGCAGCGTCCCAGGGGGGTCTGGCACAGATACGCAGTATTTT | CSVPGGSGTDTQYF
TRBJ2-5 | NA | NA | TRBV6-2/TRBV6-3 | TGTGCCAGCAGTCGGGACGGGGGGACCCAGTACTTC | CASSRDGGTQYF
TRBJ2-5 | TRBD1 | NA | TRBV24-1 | TGTGCCACCAGTGGGCGGACAGGACAAGAGACCCAGTACTTC | CATSGRTGQETQYF
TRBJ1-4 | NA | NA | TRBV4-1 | TGCGCCAGCAGCCACGGTGAGAGGGAAAATGAAAAACTGTTTTTT | CASSHGERENEKLFF
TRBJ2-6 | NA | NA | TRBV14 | TGTGCCAGCAGCCAAGATCGTATCTGGGACAAGGCTTCTGGGGCCAACGTCCTGACTTTC | CASSQDRIWDKASGANVLTF
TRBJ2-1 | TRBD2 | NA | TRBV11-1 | TGTGCCAGCAGCTTAGCCCCTAGCGGGGGGATCATTGAGCAGTTCTTC | CASSLAPSGGIIEQFF
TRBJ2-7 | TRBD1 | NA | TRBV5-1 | TGCGCCAGCAGCTTGGGAGGGGGACAGGGGCTATACGAGCAGTACTTC | CASSLGGGQGLYEQYF
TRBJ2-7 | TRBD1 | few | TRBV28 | TGTGCCAGCTTGGGGGACAGCTACGAGCAGTACTTC | CASLGDSYEQYF
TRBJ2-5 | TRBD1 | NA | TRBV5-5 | TGTGCCAGCAGCCTCACCGGGACAGGTTCGCCGGAGACCCAGTACTTC | CASSLTGTGSPETQYF
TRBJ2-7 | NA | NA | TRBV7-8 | TGTGCCAGCAGCTTAAGCCAGGGGATTGGGTACGAGCAGTACTTC | CASSLSQGIGYEQYF
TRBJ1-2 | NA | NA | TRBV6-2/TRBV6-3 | TGTGCCAGCAGTTATGCGGGAAGTGGCTATGGCTACACCTTC | CASSYAGSGYGYTF
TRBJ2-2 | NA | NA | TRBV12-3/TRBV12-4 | TGTGCCAGCATACAGGCGGCCGGGGAGCTGTTTTTT | CASIQAAGELFF
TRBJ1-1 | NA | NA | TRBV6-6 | TGTGCCAGCAGTTATCCAGGAACCACTGAAGCTTTCTTT | CASSYPGTTEAFF
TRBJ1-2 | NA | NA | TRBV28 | TGTGCCAGCAGGGGCAGGGTAGGGGGCTACACCTTC | CASRGRVGGYTF
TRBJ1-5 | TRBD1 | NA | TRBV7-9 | TGTGCCAGCAGCCCCCCCAGGGGGCAGCCCCAGCATTTT | CASSPPRGQPQHF
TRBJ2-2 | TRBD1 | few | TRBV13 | TGTGCCAGCAGCCCACGGACAGGCCAATACACCGGGGAGCTGTTTTTT | CASSPRTGQYTGELFF
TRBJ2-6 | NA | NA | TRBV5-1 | TGCGCCAGCACCCCCGACGCGGGCTCTGGGGCCAACGTCCTGACTTTC | CASTPDAGSGANVLTF
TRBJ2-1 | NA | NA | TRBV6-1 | TGTGCCAGCAGTGAAGGTCCCGAGGGTATTGCTGAGCAGTTCTTC | CASSEGPEGIAEQFF
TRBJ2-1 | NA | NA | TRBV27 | TGTGCCAGCAGTTTATTAGCCTACAATGAGCAGTTCTTC | CASSLLAYNEQFF
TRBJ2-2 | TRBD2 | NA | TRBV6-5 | TGTGCCAGCAGTTACCGGACTAGCTCGGGCGGGGAGCTGTTTTTT | CASSYRTSSGGELFF
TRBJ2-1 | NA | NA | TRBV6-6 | TGTGCCAGCAGATACGGGCCGTACAATGAGCAGTTCTTC | CASRYGPYNEQFF
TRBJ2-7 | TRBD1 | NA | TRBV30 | TGTGCCTGGAGTGTCGGTACAGGGGGCTTTTACGAGCAGTACTTC | CAWSVGTGGFYEQYF
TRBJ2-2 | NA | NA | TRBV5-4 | TGTGCCAGCAGATATGATCTCGGGAGAGCGGGCACCGGGGAGCTGTTTTTT | CASRYDLGRAGTGELFF
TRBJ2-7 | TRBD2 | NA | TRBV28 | TGTGCCAGCAGTTTCTACGGGAGGGCCGACGAGCAGTACTTC | CASSFYGRADEQYF
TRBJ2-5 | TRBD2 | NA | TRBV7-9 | TGTGCCAGCAGCTCACTTAAAAGACTAGCGGGAAACCAAGAGACCCAGTACTTC | CASSSLKRLAGNQETQYF
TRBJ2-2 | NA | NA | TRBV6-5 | TGTGCCAGCGGGGACATCATTTACACCGGGGAGCTGTTTTTT | CASGDIIYTGELFF
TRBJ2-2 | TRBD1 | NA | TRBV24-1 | TGTGCCACCAGGGACAGGACAGTCACCGGGGAGCTGTTTTTT | CATRDRTVTGELFF
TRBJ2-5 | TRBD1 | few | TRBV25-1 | TGTGCCAGCAGCGCCGCCGGGACAGGGGGCTTCCAGACCCAGTACTTC | CASSAAGTGGFQTQYF
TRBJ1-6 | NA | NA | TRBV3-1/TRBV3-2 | TGTGCCAGCAGCCTCTCGCGGTATAATTCACCCCTCCACTTT | CASSLSRYNSPLHF
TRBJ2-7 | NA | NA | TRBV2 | TGTGCCAGCACGTTGGGACTTTCCTACGAGCAGTACTTC | CASTLGLSYEQYF
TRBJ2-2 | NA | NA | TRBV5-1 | TGCGCCAGCAGCTTGGCGGGAGATAGTACCGGGGAGCTGTTTTTT | CASSLAGDSTGELFF
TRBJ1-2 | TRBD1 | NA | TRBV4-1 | TGCGCCAGCAGCCACACCGGGACAGAGAACTATGGCTACACCTTC | CASSHTGTENYGYTF
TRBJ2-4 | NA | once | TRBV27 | TGTGCCAGCAGTTTGGGGCGGGGAGCCAAAAACATTCAGTACTTC | CASSLGRGAKNIQYF
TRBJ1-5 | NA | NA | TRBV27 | TGTGCCAGCAGTTTTAGGGGGAATCGCAATCAGCCCCAGCATTTT | CASSFRGNRNQPQHF
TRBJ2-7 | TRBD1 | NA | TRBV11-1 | TGTGCCAGCAGCTTAGATTTCGGGACAGGGTACGACGAGCAGTACTTC | CASSLDFGTGYDEQYF
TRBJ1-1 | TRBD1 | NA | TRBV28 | TGTGCCAGCAGCCTGGGACAGAAGAACACTGAAGCTTTCTTT | CASSLGQKNTEAFF
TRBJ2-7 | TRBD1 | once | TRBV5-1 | TGCGCCAGCAGCCCTGACAGGGGGTGGTACGAGCAGTACTTC | CASSPDRGWYEQYF
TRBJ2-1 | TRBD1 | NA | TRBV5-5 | TGTGCCAGCACCCGACTTAACCGGGACAGGGTATCCTACAATGAGCAGTTCTTC | CASTRLNRDRVSYNEQFF
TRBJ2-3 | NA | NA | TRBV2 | TGTGCCAGCAACCTTAGAACTAGTCCGGATACAGATACGCAGTATTTT | CASNLRTSPDTDTQYF
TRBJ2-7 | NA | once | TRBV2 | TGTGCCGCAGGGAGGGGGGCCTCCTACGAGCAGTACTTC | CAAGRGASYEQYF
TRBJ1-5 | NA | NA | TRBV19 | TGTGCCAGTAGTATAGGGGGCAGGGGCAATCAGCCCCAGCATTTT | CASSIGGRGNQPQHF
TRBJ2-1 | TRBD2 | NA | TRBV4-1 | TGCGCCAGCAGCCAACGCCAAGCGGGAGGAGCCTACAATGAGCAGTTCTTC | CASSQRQAGGAYNEQFF